This passage covers 22 T cell receptor beta chains from one sample sequenced in a study of T cell clonality in common variable immunodeficiency. Clones were read by immunoSEQ multiplex PCR, and TCRdb kept only the in-frame ones, dropping some. Observed in the sample are some 52,000 clones, none of them singletons. The sample comprised peripheral blood mononuclear cells. Receptor source: a person aged 18 to 70 in good health.

This clone was detected ten times or more. The read terminates 3 residues before the CDR3 end, so the remaining end is supplied by the germline J gene. This chain joins TRBV5-1 and TRBJ2-2; 9 bases map to TRBD1. Germline V gene data show CDR1 as SGHRS and CDR2 as YFSETQ. The CDR3 contains 16 residues. The CDR3 DNA, read in part, is TGCGCCAGCAGCCTACAGGGGGCTCCTGGGGCCAACGTG. Residues: CASSLQGAPGANV. The CDR3, in full, reads CASSLQGAPGANVLFF.

The table lists this clone with many counts. The read halts 3 residues ahead of the CDR3 end, with the missing end drawn from the germline J gene. The V call is TRBV6-2 or TRBV6-3, the J call TRBJ2-1, with 12 bases aligning to TRBD1. Germline V gene lookup returns CDR1 MNHEY and CDR2 SVGEGT. The CDR3 is 14 amino acids. The V gene end was trimmed by 10 bases and the J gene end by 3 bases; junction bases not matched to a gene: 4. The sequenced part of the CDR3 DNA is TGTGCCACCGGGACAGGGGGCTTCTACAATGAG. This encodes CATGTGGFYNE. The full CDR3 sequence reads CATGTGGFYNEQFF.

This clone was detected many times. CDR3 bases read: TGTGCCAGCAGTCCCAGGGGGCGCGGGAACACTGAA. Amino acid sequence: CASSPRGRGNTE. The complete CDR3 protein is CASSPRGRGNTEAFF. The V and J genes are TRBV6-2 or TRBV6-3 and TRBJ1-1, with 8 nucleotides matching TRBD1. The read ends 3 residues shy of where the CDR3 ends; the end is completed using the germline J gene. V lost 5 bases to trimming and J lost 1 base; unmatched junction nucleotides: 6. Germline CDR1 and CDR2: MNHEY and SVGEGT. The CDR3 contains 15 residues.

This clone appeared many times. With the read ending 3 residues before the CDR3 end, the germline J gene is used to fill in that end. The J gene is TRBJ2-7, the V gene TRBV20-1; 10 bases are a match to TRBD1. The ends lost 0 bases at V and 2 bases at J; junction bases unmatched: 1. The CDR3 sequence is 14 residues long. Germline V CDR1 and CDR2: DFQATT, SNEGSKA (reference sequence). The CDR3: CSARDGTGAYEQYF. The CDR3 bases that were read are TGCAGTGCTAGAGATGGGACAGGGGCCTACGAG.

Comment on this clone: The read ends 3 residues shy of where the CDR3 ends; the end is completed using the germline J gene. This chain connects TRBV20-1 to TRBJ2-1; 10 nucleotides align to TRBD2. The CDR3 extends over 17 amino acids. Looked up from germline, CDR1 is DFQATT and CDR2 is SNEGSKA (reference sequence). Unmatched junction bases numbered 12, after V lost 5 bases and J lost 2 bases. The CDR3 DNA, read in part, is TGCAGTGCTCACGCTAGCGGGAGTTCCTTCCCCTACAATGAG. Amino acids: CSAHASGSSFPYNE. Given in full, the CDR3 is CSAHASGSSFPYNEQFF.

For this clone: The observed sequence ends 3 residues before the CDR3 terminus, with the missing tail filled in from the germline J gene. This rearrangement joins TRBV18 to TRBJ2-1; D call uncertain. CDR3 length: 12 amino acids. The germline V gene has CDR1 KGHSH and CDR2 LQKENI. Trimming took off 3 bases at V and 6 bases at J, with 6 bases between the two ends. The CDR3: CASSPFSNEQFF. Incomplete CDR3 DNA: TGTGCCAGCTCACCTTTCTCCAATGAG.

There are many counts of this clone. Coverage ceases 3 residues before the CDR3 finishes, and the germline J gene fills in the end. V is TRBV2 and J is TRBJ2-5, with unresolved D. The germline V and J ends were trimmed by 4 bases and 5 bases, with 11 bases remaining between them. Germline V gene sequence: CDR1 SNHLY, CDR2 FYNNEI. The CDR3 runs to 13 residues. The CDR3 region is CASSGQVTETQYF. The CDR3 bases that were read are TGTGCCAGCAGTGGGCAGGTTACCGAGACC.

This clone was observed many times. CDR3 DNA, as far as it was read: TGCGCCAGCAGCTTGGCCGGAGGGGACATGTCCTACGAG. This codes for CASSLAGGDMSYE. From start to end, the CDR3 is CASSLAGGDMSYEQYF. The rearrangement joins TRBV5-1 to TRBJ2-7; the D call may be TRBD1 or TRBD2 (6 bases each). The CDR3 end falls 3 residues outside the read, so it is completed with the germline J gene. V shed 0 bases and J shed 1 base, with 14 bases lying between them. The CDR3 is 16 residues long. From germline, CDR1 is SGHRS and CDR2 YFSETQ.

This clone was counted at least ten times. The CDR3 end lies 3 residues beyond the end of the read and is filled in from the germline J gene. The chain uses TRBV5-1 and TRBJ2-2; weak D call: TRBD1 (5 bases). V was trimmed by 2 bases and J by 8 bases, leaving 13 bases between them. From germline, CDR1 is SGHRS and CDR2 YFSETQ. CDR3 size: 14 residues. Here the CDR3 reads CASSLQEGLGELFF. The sequenced CDR3 bases are TGCGCCAGCAGCTTACAGGAAGGGCTTGGGGAG. Combining the CDR3 with reference TRBV5-1 and TRBJ2-2 gives the whole variable domain KAGVTQTPRYLIKTRGQQVTLSCSPISGHRSVSWYQQTPGQGLQFLFEYFSETQRNKGNFPGRFSGRQFSNSRSEMNVSTLELGDSALYLCASSLQEGLGELFFGEGSRLTVL.

This clone was detected many times. The observed sequence ends 3 residues before the CDR3 terminus, with the missing tail filled in from the germline J gene. The rearrangement joins TRBV15 to TRBJ2-5; 7 bases fit TRBD1. The CDR3 runs to 14 residues. Losses at the gene ends were 5 bases for V and 1 base for J; bases not matched to a gene: 4. The germline V gene has CDR1 LNHNV and CDR2 YYDKDF (reference sequence). The sequenced CDR3 bases are TGTGCCACCAGCGGGGGACAGACCCAAGAGACC. It yields the protein CATSGGQTQET. The whole CDR3 sequence reads CATSGGQTQETQYF. The full variable domain, its missing parts supplied by reference TRBV15 and TRBJ2-5, is DAMVIQNPRYQVTQFGKPVTLSCSQTLNHNVMYWYQQKSSQAPKLLFHYYDKDFNNEADTPDNFQSRRPNTSFCFLDIRSPGLGDTAMYLCATSGGQTQETQYFGPGTRLLVL.

The sample holds many counts of this clone. With the read ending 3 residues before the CDR3 end, the germline J gene is used to fill in that end. This sequence joins TRBV5-4 and TRBJ2-5; 9 bases line up with TRBD2. Germline-derived CDR1 and CDR2 are SGHNT and YYREEE (reference sequence). This CDR3 has 14 amino acids. J lost 5 bases, V lost 4 bases, and 6 bases had no gene match. This CDR3 reads CASSLGAGGETQYF. CDR3 bases read: TGTGCCAGCAGCCTGGGTGCGGGAGGGGAGACC.

There are many counts of this clone. CDR3 DNA (partial): TGTGCCAGCAGCTTAGGAGCAGGGAGGTACGAG. Amino acid sequence: CASSLGAGRYE. The entire CDR3 reads CASSLGAGRYEQYF. V and J are TRBV13 and TRBJ2-7; D perhaps matches TRBD2 (6 bases). The CDR3 end falls 3 residues outside the read, so it is completed with the germline J gene. Germline V gives CDR1 PRHDT, CDR2 FYEKMQ (reference sequence). Trimming took 0 bases from V and 4 from J, leaving 10 bases between them. The CDR3 length is 14 residues.

This clone was seen many times. The sequenced fragment ends 3 residues before the CDR3 boundary, so the rest is inferred from the germline J gene. The chain uses TRBV5-1 and TRBJ1-5; weak D call: TRBD1 (5 bases). The ends were cut back, 8 bases at V and 3 bases at J, with 15 bases in the middle. Germline lookup yields CDR1 SGHRS and CDR2 YFSETQ. This CDR3 region has 14 residues. The sequenced CDR3 bases are TGCGCCAGTTCCGCTTCGGGGGTCAATCAGCCC. Protein sequence: CASSASGVNQP. The full CDR3 sequence reads CASSASGVNQPQHF.

Comment on this clone: Read coverage stops 3 residues before the CDR3 terminus; the germline J gene supplies the remainder. The genes are TRBV19 and TRBJ2-2; tentatively, D is TRBD2 (5 bases). CDR3 length equals 14 residues. CDR1 and CDR2 (germline): LNHDA, SQIVND (reference sequence). Deletions cut 2 bases from V and 2 bases from J, with 6 bases between. The part of the CDR3 DNA that was read is TGTGCCAGTAGTATACTAGCAAACACCGGGGAG. Its translation is CASSILANTGE. The whole CDR3 is CASSILANTGELFF.

Worth noting for this clone: The read ends 3 residues early relative to the CDR3; the germline J gene fills the gap. The rearrangement joins TRBV7-9 to TRBJ2-7; 10 bases map to TRBD1. CDR1 is SEHNR and CDR2 is FQNEAQ in the germline V gene (reference sequence). J gave up 2 bases and V 4 bases, and 2 bases lay outside the gene matches. The CDR3 has 14 residues. The CDR3 DNA, read in part, is TGTGCCAGCAGCTCGGGGACAGGGGCCTACGAG. This encodes CASSSGTGAYE. The whole CDR3 is CASSSGTGAYEQYF.

This clone was recorded many times. CDR3 protein: CASIADRGVTEAFF. CDR3 DNA, as far as it was read: TGTGCCAGTATTGCGGACAGGGGGGTCACTGAA. This chain joins TRBV19 and TRBJ1-1; the match to TRBD1 covers 10 bases. The observed sequence ends 3 residues before the CDR3 terminus, with the missing tail filled in from the germline J gene. Trimming took 7 bases from V and 4 from J; bases not matched to a gene: 6. Germline values: CDR1 LNHDA, CDR2 SQIVND (reference sequence). The CDR3 is made up of 14 amino acids.

This clone was counted many times. Read sequence stops 3 residues before the CDR3 end, and the germline J gene provides the missing end. This chain connects TRBV20-1 to TRBJ2-1; 16 bases agree with TRBD2. With 6 bases clipped from V and 8 bases from J, the junction kept 10 bases outside the gene matches. This CDR3 is 16 amino acids long. Germline-derived CDR1 and CDR2 are DFQATT and SNEGSKA (reference sequence). Partial CDR3 DNA: TGCAGTGCCGCCACCGGGACTAGCGGGAGGGGGCATGAG. Residues: CSAATGTSGRGHE. The whole CDR3 is CSAATGTSGRGHEQFF.

With regard to this clone: The sequence runs out 3 residues before the end of the CDR3; the remainder is reconstructed from the germline J gene. The same CDR3 is also encoded by other DNA sequences in this sample. This chain joins TRBV18 and TRBJ2-2, with a possible D match to TRBD1 (9 bases). The V end was cut by 3 bases, the J end by 5 bases, with 25 bases between. Germline V gene sequence: CDR1 KGHSH, CDR2 LQKENI. This CDR3 is 19 amino acids long. CDR3 DNA, as far as it was read: TGTGCCAGCTCACCCCCACAGGGGGCCAGCGGGAGTCGTACCGGGGAG. Its protein product is CASSPPQGASGSRTGE. The full CDR3 sequence reads CASSPPQGASGSRTGELFF.

This clone was seen ten or more times. The read ends 3 residues shy of where the CDR3 ends; the end is completed using the germline J gene. The V call is TRBV19, the J call TRBJ1-3, with 8 bases aligning to TRBD1. V lost 4 bases to trimming and J lost 3 bases; unmatched junction nucleotides: 5. Germline CDR1 LNHDA, CDR2 SQIVND (reference sequence). The length of the CDR3 is 15 residues. CDR3 sequence: CASSNRGVGGNTIYF. The DNA read from the CDR3 is TGTGCCAGTAGTAACAGGGGGGTCGGTGGAAACACC. Using reference TRBV19 and TRBJ1-3 for the parts outside the CDR3, the full variable domain is DGGITQSPKYLFRKEGQNVTLSCEQNLNHDAMYWYRQDPGQGLRLIYYSQIVNDFQKGDIAEGYSVSREKKESFPLTVTSAQKNPTAFYLCASSNRGVGGNTIYFGEGSWLTVV.

This clone occurred many times. The read falls 3 residues short of the CDR3 end, and the missing part is taken from the germline J gene. This chain joins TRBV20-1 and TRBJ2-7, with a tentative D call TRBD1 (5 bases). The CDR3 contains 16 residues. V lost 0 bases to trimming and J lost 1 base, with 16 bases between them. Germline V gene sequence: CDR1 DFQATT, CDR2 SNEGSKA (reference sequence). CDR3 region: CSARDLVRGESYEQYF. Partial CDR3 DNA: TGCAGTGCTAGAGATCTCGTTAGGGGCGAATCCTACGAG.

This clone appeared many times. The read comes to an end 3 residues before the CDR3 does, leaving the germline J gene to fill in the end. The chain joins TRBV10-3 to TRBJ2-7; D gene unclear. The V gene's germline CDR1 is ENHRY and CDR2 SYGVKD. V gave up 4 bases and J gave up 5 bases, with 6 bases separating them. This CDR3 is 11 amino acids long. The CDR3 spells CAISALDEQYF. The covered CDR3 bases are TGTGCCATCAGTGCCCTAGACGAG.

This clone was recorded at least ten times. The CDR3 is cut off 3 residues early in the read; its end comes from the germline J gene. The rearrangement links TRBV5-1 to TRBJ2-2, with 11 bases identical to TRBD1. V gave up 0 bases and J gave up 5 bases; unmatched junction bases: 3. The CDR3 spans 16 residues. The germline V gene encodes CDR1 SGHRS and CDR2 YFSETQ. The covered CDR3 bases are TGCGCCAGCAGCTTGGGGACAGGGGGCAGGACCGGGGAG. Its protein product is CASSLGTGGRTGE. The CDR3, in full, reads CASSLGTGGRTGELFF.